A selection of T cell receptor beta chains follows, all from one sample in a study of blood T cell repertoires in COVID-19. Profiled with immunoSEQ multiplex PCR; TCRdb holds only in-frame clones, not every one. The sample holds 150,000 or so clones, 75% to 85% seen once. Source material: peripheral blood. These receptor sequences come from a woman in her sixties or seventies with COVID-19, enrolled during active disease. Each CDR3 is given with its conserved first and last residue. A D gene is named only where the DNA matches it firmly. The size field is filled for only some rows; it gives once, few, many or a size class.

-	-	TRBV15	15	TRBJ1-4	CATSRGDGDNEKLFF	TGTGCCACCAGCAGAGGCGACGGAGATAATGAAAAACTGTTTTTT
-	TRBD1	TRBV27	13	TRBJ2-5	CASRQGAQETQYF	TGTGCCAGCAGACAGGGGGCTCAAGAGACCCAGTACTTC
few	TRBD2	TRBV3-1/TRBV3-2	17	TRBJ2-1	CASSPQGSGTVYNEQFF	TGTGCCAGCAGCCCCCAGGGTAGCGGGACCGTATACAATGAGCAGTTCTTC
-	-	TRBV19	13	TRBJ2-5	CASSMVGEETQYF	TGTGCCAGTAGTATGGTAGGAGAAGAGACCCAGTACTTC
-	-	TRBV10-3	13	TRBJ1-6	CAIRGLGNSPLHF	TGTGCCATCAGAGGACTAGGGAATTCACCCCTCCACTTT
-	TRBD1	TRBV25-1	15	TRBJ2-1	CASSGDRVGYNEQFF	TGTGCCAGCAGTGGAGACAGGGTTGGCTACAATGAGCAGTTCTTC
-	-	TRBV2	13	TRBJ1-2	CASRGSRDYGYTF	TGTGCCAGCAGGGGAAGCAGGGACTATGGCTACACCTTC
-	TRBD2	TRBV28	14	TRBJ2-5	CATTRQVAGGTQYF	TGTGCCACCACCCGACAGGTGGCGGGGGGGACCCAGTACTTC
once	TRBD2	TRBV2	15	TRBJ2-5	CASTIQRGVQETQYF	TGTGCCAGCACAATTCAGCGGGGGGTACAAGAGACCCAGTACTTC
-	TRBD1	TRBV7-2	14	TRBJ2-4	CASSLRDSKNIQYF	TGTGCCAGCAGCTTACGGGACAGCAAAAACATTCAGTACTTC
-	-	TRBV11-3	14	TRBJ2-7	CASSPRDNHYEQYF	TGTGCCAGCAGCCCACGGGACAACCACTACGAGCAGTACTTC
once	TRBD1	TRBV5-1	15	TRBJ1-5	CASSQQGAMGEPQHF	TGCGCCAGCAGCCAGCAGGGGGCGATGGGGGAGCCCCAGCATTTT
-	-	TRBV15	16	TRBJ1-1	CATSRDYGQMNTEAFF	TGTGCCACCAGCAGAGACTACGGACAAATGAACACTGAAGCTTTCTTT
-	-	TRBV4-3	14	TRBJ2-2	CASSQLRNTGELFF	TGCGCCAGCAGCCAATTGAGGAACACCGGGGAGCTGTTTTTT
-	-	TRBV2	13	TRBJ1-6	CASTGVRGSPLHF	TGTGCCAGCACCGGAGTTCGGGGGTCACCCCTCCACTTT
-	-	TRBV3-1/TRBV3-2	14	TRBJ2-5	CASSQPGEGETQYF	TGTGCCAGCAGCCAACCCGGTGAGGGTGAGACCCAGTACTTC
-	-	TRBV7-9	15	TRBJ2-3	CASSLLSRNTDTQYF	TGTGCCAGCAGCTTACTATCTCGAAACACAGATACGCAGTATTTT
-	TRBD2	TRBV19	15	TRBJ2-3	CASSLLAGEVDTQYF	TGTGCCAGTAGCCTTCTAGCGGGAGAGGTAGATACGCAGTATTTT
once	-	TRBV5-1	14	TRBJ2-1	CASSLGGRYNEQFF	TGCGCCAGCAGCTTGGGAGGCCGATACAATGAGCAGTTCTTC
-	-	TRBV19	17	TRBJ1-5	CASSIQPMTRYNQPQHF	TGTGCCAGTAGTATCCAACCGATGACACGTTACAATCAGCCCCAGCATTTT
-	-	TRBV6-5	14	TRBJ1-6	CASSYIQGNSPLHF	TGTGCCAGCAGTTATATCCAGGGCAATTCACCCCTCCACTTT
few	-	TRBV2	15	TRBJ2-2	CASRIRGVATGELFF	TGTGCCAGCAGGATCAGGGGAGTAGCTACCGGGGAGCTGTTTTTT
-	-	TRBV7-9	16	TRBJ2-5	CASSLVQGDRRETQYF	TGTGCCAGCAGCTTGGTACAGGGAGACCGGCGAGAGACCCAGTACTTC
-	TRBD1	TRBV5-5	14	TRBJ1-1	CASSSGQVNTEAFF	TGTGCCAGCAGCTCGGGACAGGTGAACACTGAAGCTTTCTTT
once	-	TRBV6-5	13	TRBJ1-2	CASSFKRVSGYTF	TGTGCCAGCAGTTTTAAGAGGGTATCTGGCTACACCTTC
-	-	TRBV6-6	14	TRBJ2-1	CASSSRDSYNEQFF	TGTGCCAGCAGTTCCAGGGACTCCTACAATGAGCAGTTCTTC
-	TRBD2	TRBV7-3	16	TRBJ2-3	CASSSSLTSGRDTQYF	TGTGCCAGCAGCTCCTCACTGACTAGCGGGAGAGATACGCAGTATTTT
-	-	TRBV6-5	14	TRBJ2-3	CASSYRRVGDTQYF	TGTGCCAGCAGTTATAGGAGGGTAGGAGATACGCAGTATTTT
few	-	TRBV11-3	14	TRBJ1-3	CASSLGGSGNTIYF	TGTGCCAGCAGCTTGGGAGGCTCTGGAAACACCATATATTTT
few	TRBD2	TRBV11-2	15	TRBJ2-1	CASSTMAGGFNEQFF	TGTGCCAGCAGCACCATGGCGGGGGGCTTCAATGAGCAGTTCTTC
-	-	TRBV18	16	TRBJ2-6	CASSPRQDSGANVLTF	TGTGCCAGCTCACCACGACAGGACTCTGGGGCCAACGTCCTGACTTTC
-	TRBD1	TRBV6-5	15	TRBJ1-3	CASRTQGASGNTIYF	TGTGCCAGCAGGACTCAGGGGGCCTCTGGAAACACCATATATTTT
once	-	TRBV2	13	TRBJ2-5	CASSPLVTETQYF	TGTGCCAGCAGTCCACTAGTTACAGAGACCCAGTACTTC
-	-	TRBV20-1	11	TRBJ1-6	CSAAGFETLHF	TGCAGTGCTGCGGGGTTCGAGACCCTCCACTTT
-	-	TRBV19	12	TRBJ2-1	CASSVGGNEQFF	TGTGCCAGTAGTGTGGGGGGCAATGAGCAGTTCTTC
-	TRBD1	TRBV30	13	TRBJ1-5	CAWTKDRDQPQHF	TGTGCCTGGACCAAGGACAGGGATCAGCCCCAGCATTTT
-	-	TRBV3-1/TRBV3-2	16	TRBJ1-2	CASSQDRAGILRGYTF	TGTGCCAGCAGCCAAGATCGAGCAGGGATCTTAAGGGGCTACACCTTC
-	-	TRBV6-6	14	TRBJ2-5	CASSQRTVQETQYF	TGTGCCAGCAGTCAAAGGACTGTTCAAGAGACCCAGTACTTC
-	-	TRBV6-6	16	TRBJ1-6	CASSYSTGEGNSPLHF	TGTGCCAGCAGTTACTCGACCGGGGAGGGTAATTCACCCCTCCACTTT
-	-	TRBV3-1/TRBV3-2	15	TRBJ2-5	CASSQSPGLQETQYF	TGTGCCAGCAGCCAATCACCGGGACTCCAAGAGACCCAGTACTTC
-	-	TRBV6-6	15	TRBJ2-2	CASSYGGHNTGELFF	TGTGCCAGCAGTTACGGTGGACACAACACCGGGGAGCTGTTTTTT
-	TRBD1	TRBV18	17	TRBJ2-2	CASSQRLTGGSAGELFF	TGTGCCAGCTCCCAGAGGCTGACAGGGGGATCGGCCGGGGAGCTGTTTTTT